This TCR beta chain was obtained from a study of tumor-infiltrating lymphocytes in primary liver carcinoma. Study-level background: Tumor lesions were T1-T3 N0M0 and spanned about 4 to 11 cm.

Extraction also yielded germline DNA, while blood RNA was obtained from unsorted whole blood. Patients showed chronic HBV infection and an absence of prior treatment. Constant-region priming of 500 ng total RNA yielded TCR beta cDNA. Slightly modified ARM-PCR, run as three nested multiplex PCR rounds, produced the TCR beta libraries. A C-beta reverse primer was combined with TRBV1-TRBV30 forward primers in the first two PCR rounds, and each round had roughly 9 cycles. Using its own MiXCR run on the multiplex PCR reads, TCRdb lists one record per CDR3 protein. The sample lists 330,000 or so distinct CDR3 sequences; almost 65% were seen once. Germline assignment: CDR1 SQVTM and CDR2 ANQGSEA. The CDR3 loop spans 15 amino acids. V was shortened by 6 bases and J by 3 bases, with 21 bases between the two germline ends. About this clonotype: Possible read error: a much larger clone is one base away.

Sample: peripheral blood. The receptor's source is a man aged 35 to 55 with primary liver carcinoma and hepatitis B virus infection. The chain combines TRBV29-1 with TRBJ2-7, with D possibly being TRBD1 or TRBD2 (5 bases each). The CDR3 is CSVGLGPGSLYEQYF. DNA of the CDR3: TGCAGCGTCGGGTTGGGACCGGGCAGCCTCTACGAGCAGTACTTC.